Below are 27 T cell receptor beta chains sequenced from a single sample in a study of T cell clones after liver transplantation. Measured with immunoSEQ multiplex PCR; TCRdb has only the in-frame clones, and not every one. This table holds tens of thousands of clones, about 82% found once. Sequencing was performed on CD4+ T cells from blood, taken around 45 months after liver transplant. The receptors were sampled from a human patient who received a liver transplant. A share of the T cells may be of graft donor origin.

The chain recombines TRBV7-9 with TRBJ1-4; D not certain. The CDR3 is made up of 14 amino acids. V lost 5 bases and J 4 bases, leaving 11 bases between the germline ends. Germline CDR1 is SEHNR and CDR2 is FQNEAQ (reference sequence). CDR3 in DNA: TGTGCCAGCAGCCCCGGACGGAATAATGAAAAACTGTTTTTT. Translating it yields CASSPGRNNEKLFF.

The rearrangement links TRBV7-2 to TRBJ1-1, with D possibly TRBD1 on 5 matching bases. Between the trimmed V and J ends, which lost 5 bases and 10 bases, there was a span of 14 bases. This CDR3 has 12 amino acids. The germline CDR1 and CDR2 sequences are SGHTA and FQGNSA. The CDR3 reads CASSPDFGGAFF. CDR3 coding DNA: TGTGCCAGCAGCCCCGATTTCGGGGGAGCTTTCTTT.

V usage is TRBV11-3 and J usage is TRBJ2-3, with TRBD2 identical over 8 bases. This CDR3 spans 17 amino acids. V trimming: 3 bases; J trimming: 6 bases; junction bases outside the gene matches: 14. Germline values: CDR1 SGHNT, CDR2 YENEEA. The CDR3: CASSFPPPLAGLDTQYF. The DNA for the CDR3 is TGTGCCAGCAGCTTTCCCCCCCCGCTAGCGGGCTTGGATACGCAGTATTTT.

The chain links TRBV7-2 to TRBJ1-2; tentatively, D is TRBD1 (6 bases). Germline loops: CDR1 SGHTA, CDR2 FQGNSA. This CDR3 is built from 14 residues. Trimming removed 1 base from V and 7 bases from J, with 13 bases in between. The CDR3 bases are TGTGCCAGCAGCTTAGTATTACAGGGAACTGGCTACACCTTC. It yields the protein CASSLVLQGTGYTF.

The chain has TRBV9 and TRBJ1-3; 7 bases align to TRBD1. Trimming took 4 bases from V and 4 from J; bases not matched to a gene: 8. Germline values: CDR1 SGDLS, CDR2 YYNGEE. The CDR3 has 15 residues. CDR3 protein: CASSPSQGRGNTIYF. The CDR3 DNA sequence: TGTGCCAGCAGCCCTTCACAGGGGAGAGGAAACACCATATATTTT.

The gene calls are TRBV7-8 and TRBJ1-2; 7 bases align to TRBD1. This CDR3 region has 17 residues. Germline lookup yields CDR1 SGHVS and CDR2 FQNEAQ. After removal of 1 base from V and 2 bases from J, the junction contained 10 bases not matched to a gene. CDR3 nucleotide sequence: TGTGCCAGCAGCTTAGGTCTGACAGGGAGGGGCAACTATGGCTACACCTTC. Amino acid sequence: CASSLGLTGRGNYGYTF.

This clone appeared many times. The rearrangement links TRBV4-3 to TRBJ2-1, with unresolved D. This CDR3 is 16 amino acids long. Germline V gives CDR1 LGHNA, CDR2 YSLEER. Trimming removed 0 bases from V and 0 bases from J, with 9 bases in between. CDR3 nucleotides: TGCGCCAGCAGCCAAGAGGCTCTCAACTCCTACAATGAGCAGTTCTTC. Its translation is CASSQEALNSYNEQFF.

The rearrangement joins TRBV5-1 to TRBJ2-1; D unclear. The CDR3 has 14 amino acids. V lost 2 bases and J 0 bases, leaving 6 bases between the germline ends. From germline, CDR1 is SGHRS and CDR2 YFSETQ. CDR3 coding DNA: TGCGCCAGCAGCTTCCAGACCTCCTACAATGAGCAGTTCTTC. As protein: CASSFQTSYNEQFF.

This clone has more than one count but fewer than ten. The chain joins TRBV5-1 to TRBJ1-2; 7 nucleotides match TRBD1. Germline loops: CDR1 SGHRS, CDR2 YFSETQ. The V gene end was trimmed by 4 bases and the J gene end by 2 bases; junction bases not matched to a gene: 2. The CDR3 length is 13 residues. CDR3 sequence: CASSPGQNYGYTF. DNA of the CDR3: TGCGCCAGCAGCCCGGGACAGAACTATGGCTACACCTTC.

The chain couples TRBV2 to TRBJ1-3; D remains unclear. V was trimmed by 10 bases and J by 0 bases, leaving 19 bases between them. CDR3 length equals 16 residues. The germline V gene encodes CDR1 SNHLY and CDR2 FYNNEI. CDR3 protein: CAILPGGSNSGNTIYF. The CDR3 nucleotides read TGTGCCATACTTCCCGGCGGATCGAACTCTGGAAACACCATATATTTT.

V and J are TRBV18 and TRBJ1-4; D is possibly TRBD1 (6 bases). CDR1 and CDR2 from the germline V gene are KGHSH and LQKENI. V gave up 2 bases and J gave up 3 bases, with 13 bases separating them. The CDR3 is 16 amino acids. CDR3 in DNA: TGTGCCAGCTCACCAGGTTTACAGGGAGCTAATGAAAAACTGTTTTTT. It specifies CASSPGLQGANEKLFF.

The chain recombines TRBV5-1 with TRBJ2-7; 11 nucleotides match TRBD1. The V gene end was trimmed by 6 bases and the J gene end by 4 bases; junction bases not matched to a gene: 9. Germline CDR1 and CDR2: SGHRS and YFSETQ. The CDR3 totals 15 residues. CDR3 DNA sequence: TGCGCCAGCAATTTCGTGGACAGGGGGCTGTACGAGCAGTACTTC. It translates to CASNFVDRGLYEQYF.

CDR3 nucleotides: TGTGCCAGCAAACAGGGGGTCCACAATGAGCAGTTCTTC. This codes for CASKQGVHNEQFF. The V gene is TRBV27, the J gene TRBJ2-1; 8 nucleotides agree with TRBD1. Per the germline V gene, CDR1 is MNHEY and CDR2 is SMNVEV (reference sequence). There are 13 residues in the CDR3. The V gene end was trimmed by 7 bases and the J gene end by 5 bases; junction bases not matched to a gene: 4.

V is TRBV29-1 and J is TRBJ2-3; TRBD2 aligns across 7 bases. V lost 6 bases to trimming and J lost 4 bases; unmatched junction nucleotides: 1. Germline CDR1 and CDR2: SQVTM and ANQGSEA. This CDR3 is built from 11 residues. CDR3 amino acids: CSVGGSDTQYF. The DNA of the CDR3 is TGCAGCGTGGGAGGGTCAGATACGCAGTATTTT.

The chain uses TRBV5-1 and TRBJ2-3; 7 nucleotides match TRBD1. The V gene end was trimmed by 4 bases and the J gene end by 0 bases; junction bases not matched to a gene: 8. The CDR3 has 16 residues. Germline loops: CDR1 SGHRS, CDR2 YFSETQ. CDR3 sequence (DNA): TGCGCCAGCAGCCAAGGGGGCCGCAGGAGCACAGATACGCAGTATTTT. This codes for CASSQGGRRSTDTQYF.

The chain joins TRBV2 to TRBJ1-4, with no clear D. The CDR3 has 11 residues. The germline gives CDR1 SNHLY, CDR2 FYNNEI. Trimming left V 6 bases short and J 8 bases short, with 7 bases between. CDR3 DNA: TGTGCCAGCAGGACGGAGGAAAAACTGTTTTTT. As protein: CASRTEEKLFF.

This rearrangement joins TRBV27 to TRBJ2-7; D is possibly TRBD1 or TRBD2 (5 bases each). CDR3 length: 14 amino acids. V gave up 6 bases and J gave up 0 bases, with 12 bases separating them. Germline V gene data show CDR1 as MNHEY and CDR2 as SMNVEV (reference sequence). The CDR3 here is CASRPAGSSYEQYF. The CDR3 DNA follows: TGTGCCAGCAGGCCGGCAGGGAGCTCCTACGAGCAGTACTTC.

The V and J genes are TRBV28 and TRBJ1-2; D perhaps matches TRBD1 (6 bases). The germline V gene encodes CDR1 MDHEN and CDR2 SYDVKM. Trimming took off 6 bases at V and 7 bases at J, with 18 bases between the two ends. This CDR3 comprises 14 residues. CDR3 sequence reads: CASRDSQTLRGYTF. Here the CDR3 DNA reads TGTGCCAGCAGGGACAGCCAAACGTTACGTGGCTACACCTTC.

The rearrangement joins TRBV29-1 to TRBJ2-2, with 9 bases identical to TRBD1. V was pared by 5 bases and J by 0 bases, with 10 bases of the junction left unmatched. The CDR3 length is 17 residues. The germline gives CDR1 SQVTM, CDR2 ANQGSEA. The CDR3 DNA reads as TGCAGCGTTAAGGGACAGGGCGATAAGGCGAACACCGGGGAGCTGTTTTTT. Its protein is CSVKGQGDKANTGELFF.

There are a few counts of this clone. In DNA form, the CDR3 reads TGCGCCAGCAGGGCTAGCGCGAGCTCCTACGAGCAGTACTTC. Its protein is CASRASASSYEQYF. This sequence joins TRBV10-1 and TRBJ2-7, with a tentative D call TRBD2 (6 bases). V was cut by 6 bases and J by 0 bases, with 12 bases left in between. Germline values: CDR1 WNHNN, CDR2 SYGVQD (reference sequence). CDR3 length: 14 amino acids.

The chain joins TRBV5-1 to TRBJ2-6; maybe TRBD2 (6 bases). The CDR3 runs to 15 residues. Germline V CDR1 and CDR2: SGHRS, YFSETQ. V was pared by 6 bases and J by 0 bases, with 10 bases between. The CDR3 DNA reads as TGCGCCAGCACCCTGGGGGGCTCTGGGGCCAACGTCCTGACTTTC. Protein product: CASTLGGSGANVLTF.

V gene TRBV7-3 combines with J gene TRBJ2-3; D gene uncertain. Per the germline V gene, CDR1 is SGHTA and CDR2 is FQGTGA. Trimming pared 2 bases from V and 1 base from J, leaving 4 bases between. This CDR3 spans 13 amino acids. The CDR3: CASSLSRTDTQYF. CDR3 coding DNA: TGTGCCAGCAGCTTATCCCGCACAGATACGCAGTATTTT.

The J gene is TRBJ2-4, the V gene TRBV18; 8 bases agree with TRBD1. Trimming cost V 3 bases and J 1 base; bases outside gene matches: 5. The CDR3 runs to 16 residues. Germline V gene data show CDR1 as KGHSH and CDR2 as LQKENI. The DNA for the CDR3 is TGTGCCAGCTCACCTCCCGGACAGGGTGCCAAAAACATTCAGTACTTC. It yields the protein CASSPPGQGAKNIQYF.

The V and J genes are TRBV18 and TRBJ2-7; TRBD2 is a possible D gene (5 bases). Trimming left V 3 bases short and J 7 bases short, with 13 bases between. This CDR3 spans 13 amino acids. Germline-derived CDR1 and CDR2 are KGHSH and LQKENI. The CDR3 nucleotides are TGTGCCAGCTCACCTGCACGGGATGGGGAGCAGTACTTC. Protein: CASSPARDGEQYF.

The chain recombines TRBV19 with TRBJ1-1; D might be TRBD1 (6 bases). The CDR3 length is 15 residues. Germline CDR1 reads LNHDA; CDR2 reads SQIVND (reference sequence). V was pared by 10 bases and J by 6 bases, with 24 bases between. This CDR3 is CAKNSGQHNGAEAFF. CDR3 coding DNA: TGTGCCAAGAACTCGGGACAACACAACGGCGCTGAAGCTTTCTTT.

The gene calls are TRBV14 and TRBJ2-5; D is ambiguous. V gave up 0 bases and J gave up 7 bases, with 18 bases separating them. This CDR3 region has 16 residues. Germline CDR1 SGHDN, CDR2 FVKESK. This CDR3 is CASSQESGTTTRTQYF. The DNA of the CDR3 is TGTGCCAGCAGCCAAGAATCAGGAACTACCACGCGGACCCAGTACTTC.

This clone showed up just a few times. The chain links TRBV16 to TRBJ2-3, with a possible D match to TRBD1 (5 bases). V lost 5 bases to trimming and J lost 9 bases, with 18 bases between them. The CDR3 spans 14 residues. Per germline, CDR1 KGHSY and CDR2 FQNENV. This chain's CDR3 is CASSVMTVQGTQYF. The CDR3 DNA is TGTGCCAGCAGCGTCATGACGGTCCAGGGAACGCAGTATTTT.